These 21 T cell receptor beta chains were all obtained from the same sample, sequenced in a study of T cells in narcolepsy. Method: immunoSEQ multiplex PCR; TCRdb's copy keeps in-frame clones and lacks some. The sample shows about 31,000 clones, about three quarters of them seen only once. The sequenced sample consisted of CD45RA- memory CD4+ T cells from PBMCs. The receptor set was obtained from a human donor with narcolepsy.

This chain joins TRBV10-1 and TRBJ1-1, with TRBD1 matching over 7 bases. The CDR3 loop spans 13 amino acids. Germline loops: CDR1 WNHNN, CDR2 SYGVQD (reference sequence). J lost 2 bases, V lost 7 bases, and 4 bases had no gene match. This chain's CDR3 is CASTRDSNTEAFF. The DNA of the CDR3 is TGCGCCAGCACTCGGGACAGCAACACTGAAGCTTTCTTT.

The chain joins TRBV6-5 to TRBJ2-1, with 7 positions matching TRBD1. After removal of 8 bases from V and 7 bases from J, the junction contained 8 bases not matched to a gene. Germline V gene lookup returns CDR1 MNHEY and CDR2 SVGAGI. This CDR3 region has 13 residues. The CDR3 spells CASSIQGLNEQFF. The CDR3 bases are TGTGCCAGCTCAATACAGGGGTTGAATGAGCAGTTCTTC.

This chain uses TRBV6-5 with TRBJ2-5; 8 bases are shared with TRBD1. CDR1 is MNHEY, CDR2 SVGAGI, per germline. V was pared by 0 bases and J by 4 bases, with 1 base of the junction left unmatched. CDR3 length: 14 amino acids. The CDR3 is CASSYSGTGETQYF. The DNA of the CDR3 is TGTGCCAGCAGTTACTCCGGGACAGGAGAGACCCAGTACTTC.

The genes are TRBV25-1 and TRBJ2-5, with TRBD2 identical over 13 bases. J gave up 4 bases and V 10 bases, and 6 bases lay outside the gene matches. Per germline, CDR1 MGHDK and CDR2 SYGVNS. The length of the CDR3 is 14 residues. The CDR3, as DNA: TGTGCCACCTTACTAGCGGGGGGGCCAGAGACCCAGTACTTC. Amino acids: CATLLAGGPETQYF.

V gene TRBV2 combines with J gene TRBJ2-7, with D perhaps TRBD2 (5 bases). Between the trimmed V and J ends, which lost 4 bases and 2 bases, there was a span of 12 bases. The CDR3 runs 14 residues. Germline-derived CDR1 and CDR2 are SNHLY and FYNNEI. The CDR3 here is CASSVRGIPYEQYF. CDR3 in DNA: TGTGCCAGCAGTGTCAGAGGGATCCCCTACGAGCAGTACTTC.

This clone was seen only a few times. The genes are TRBV5-1 and TRBJ1-1; D might be TRBD1 (6 bases). The V gene's germline CDR1 is SGHRS and CDR2 YFSETQ. This CDR3 spans 11 amino acids. V was cut by 4 bases and J by 8 bases, with 9 bases left in between. CDR3 region: CASSVGHEAFF. CDR3 sequence (DNA): TGCGCCAGCAGCGTGGGACACGAAGCTTTCTTT.

On this clone: Other DNA sequences of this sample code for an identical CDR3. The CDR3 DNA follows: TGTGCCAGCAGGGACAGTGAAGCTTTCTTT. Translation: CASRDSEAFF. The rearrangement joins TRBV6-1 to TRBJ1-1; D possibly corresponds to TRBD1 (6 bases). The V end was cut by 6 bases, the J end by 7 bases, with 6 bases between. The germline gives CDR1 MNHNS, CDR2 SASEGT. This CDR3 has 10 amino acids.

The chain couples TRBV19 to TRBJ2-3, with a tentative D call TRBD2 (5 bases). V lost 0 bases and J 9 bases, leaving 13 bases between the germline ends. There are 14 residues in the CDR3. CDR1 is LNHDA, CDR2 SQIVND, per germline (reference sequence). The CDR3 region is CASSIETGSRTQYF. CDR3 sequence (DNA): TGTGCCAGTAGTATAGAAACGGGGAGTAGAACGCAGTATTTT.

V usage is TRBV19 and J usage is TRBJ1-5; TRBD1 is a possible D gene (5 bases). Trimming shortened V by 3 bases and J by 7 bases, and 13 bases separated the two germline ends. The CDR3 spans 14 residues. The germline gives CDR1 LNHDA, CDR2 SQIVND (reference sequence). CDR3 DNA: TGTGCCAGTAGTATCGGGGGACGGGGCCAGCCCCAGCATTTT. Translating gives CASSIGGRGQPQHF. Supplemented by reference TRBV19 and TRBJ1-5, the full variable domain reads DGGITQSPKYLFRKEGQNVTLSCEQNLNHDAMYWYRQDPGQGLRLIYYSQIVNDFQKGDIAEGYSVSREKKESFPLTVTSAQKNPTAFYLCASSIGGRGQPQHFGDGTRLSIL.

The chain employs TRBV11-3 and TRBJ2-2; possibly TRBD1 for D (6 bases). This CDR3 is 14 amino acids long. Trimming removed 5 bases from V and 5 bases from J, with 12 bases in between. Germline loops: CDR1 SGHNT, CDR2 YENEEA. The CDR3, as DNA: TGTGCCAGCAGCAGAACTAGGGGGACCGGGGAGCTGTTTTTT. Amino acids: CASSRTRGTGELFF. The full variable domain, its missing parts supplied by reference TRBV11-3 and TRBJ2-2, is EAGVVQSPRYKIIEKKQPVAFWCNPISGHNTLYWYLQNLGQGPELLIRYENEEAVDDSQLPKDRFSAERLKGVDSTLKIQPAELGDSAVYLCASSRTRGTGELFFGEGSRLTVL.

The rearrangement joins TRBV19 to TRBJ2-1; 11 nucleotides agree with TRBD2. The length of the CDR3 is 18 residues. Germline V CDR1 and CDR2: LNHDA, SQIVND (reference sequence). V dropped 10 bases and J dropped 0; count of bases not matched to a gene: 14. CDR3 in amino acids: CATRSRTSGRSSYNEQFF. DNA of the CDR3: TGTGCCACCCGATCCCGGACTAGCGGGCGAAGCTCCTACAATGAGCAGTTCTTC.

V gene TRBV6-5 combines with J gene TRBJ2-2, with D hard to call. The CDR3 is 14 amino acids. Deletions cut 6 bases from V and 4 bases from J, with 12 bases between. Germline V gives CDR1 MNHEY, CDR2 SVGAGI. The CDR3 region is CASRRTTGTGELFF. CDR3 coding DNA: TGTGCCAGCAGACGAACTACCGGCACCGGGGAGCTGTTTTTT.

The sample holds one count of this clone. The chain employs TRBV15 and TRBJ1-2, with D tentatively TRBD1 (6 bases). V was shortened by 0 bases and J by 3 bases, with 8 bases between the two germline ends. Germline V gene data show CDR1 as LNHNV and CDR2 as YYDKDF (reference sequence). The CDR3 contains 14 residues. CDR3 sequence (DNA): TGTGCCACCAGCAGAGATCGACAGGACTATGGCTACACCTTC. Translated, it gives CATSRDRQDYGYTF.

The gene calls are TRBV19 and TRBJ1-6; D gene ambiguous. Trimming removed 3 bases from V and 14 bases from J, with 17 bases in between. This CDR3 is built from 14 residues. CDR1 LNHDA and CDR2 SQIVND come from the germline V gene (reference sequence). The CDR3 reads CASSINQGKGSLHF. The CDR3, as DNA: TGTGCCAGTAGTATCAACCAAGGGAAGGGCTCCCTCCACTTT.

V gene TRBV14 combines with J gene TRBJ2-1; 7 bases fit TRBD2. V shed 2 bases, J shed 4 bases, and the junction held 5 bases outside the gene matches. The CDR3 is 15 amino acids. CDR1 is SGHDN and CDR2 is FVKESK in the germline V gene. The CDR3 is CASSQSGAPYNEQFF. DNA of the CDR3: TGTGCCAGCAGCCAAAGCGGGGCACCTTACAATGAGCAGTTCTTC.

V gene TRBV27 combines with J gene TRBJ2-1, with 9 nucleotides matching TRBD1. V lost 4 bases and J lost 3; bases outside the gene matches: 7. The CDR3 consists of 16 residues. Germline CDR1 and CDR2: MNHEY and SMNVEV (reference sequence). CDR3 sequence (DNA): TGTGCCAGCAGTTCAGACGGGACAGGGTTCTACAATGAGCAGTTCTTC. It yields the protein CASSSDGTGFYNEQFF.

The rearrangement uses TRBV5-1 and TRBJ2-5; no reliable D call. Looked up from germline, CDR1 is SGHRS and CDR2 is YFSETQ. V was clipped by 5 bases and J by 5 bases, with 22 bases between them. CDR3 length equals 16 residues. The CDR3 loop reads CASRTRPPAGKETQYF. The CDR3 region has the DNA TGCGCCAGCAGAACTCGCCCCCCGGCAGGTAAGGAGACCCAGTACTTC.

This sequence joins TRBV7-2 and TRBJ2-7; tentative D call: TRBD1 (8 bases). With 4 bases removed from V and 5 bases from J, the gap between germline ends came to 15 bases. CDR3 length: 14 amino acids. Germline V gene lookup returns CDR1 SGHTA and CDR2 FQGNSA. The chain's CDR3 is CASSSYRGRDEQYF. CDR3 DNA: TGTGCCAGCAGCTCATACAGGGGGAGGGACGAGCAGTACTTC.

The chain has TRBV2 and TRBJ2-7; tentatively, D is TRBD1 or TRBD2 (7 bases each). Germline V CDR1 and CDR2: SNHLY, FYNNEI. Trimming left V 5 bases short and J 1 base short, with 12 bases between. The CDR3 consists of 14 residues. The CDR3 spells CASSRQGGSYEQYF. As DNA, the CDR3 is TGTGCCAGCAGTCGACAGGGAGGGTCCTACGAGCAGTACTTC.

This clone was recorded a few times. The chain employs TRBV9 and TRBJ1-2; tentative D call: TRBD1 (5 bases). Trimming took 7 bases from V and 2 from J, leaving 6 bases between them. Germline V CDR1 and CDR2: SGDLS, YYNGEE. The CDR3 length is 11 residues. CDR3 sequence: CASGGNYGYTF. The CDR3 region has the DNA TGTGCCAGCGGGGGGAACTATGGCTACACCTTC.

The chain links TRBV12-1 to TRBJ2-7; TRBD1, the table's D call, lacks a check against the DNA. TRBV12-1 has pseudogene status. The CDR3 extends over 15 amino acids. The CDR3 loop reads CASSFVTGDSYEQYF. In nucleotides, the CDR3 is TGTGCCAGCAGCTTCGTTACAGGGGACTCCTACGAGCAGTACTTC.